These 11 T cell receptor beta chains came from one sample sequenced in a study of response to subunit inactivated influenza vaccine. TCRdb reprocessed the RT-PCR reads with MiXCR, giving one entry per CDR3 protein. The data hold about 500,000 distinct CDR3 sequences, with more than 15% observed a single time. Sequenced material: CD4+ T cells sorted from PBMCs, taken less than 30 months after vaccination. These receptors came from a man between 50 and 75 years old who received an inactivated influenza vaccine.

This clonotype was counted only a few times. The V call is TRBV20-1, the J call TRBJ2-2, with a tentative D call TRBD1 (5 bases). In germline, CDR1 is DFQATT, CDR2 SNEGSKA (reference sequence). This CDR3 has 14 residues. The V gene lost 6 bases and the J gene lost 1 base, with 12 bases spanning the gap. The CDR3 DNA reads as TGCAGTGCGATGGGGCTCCAGAACACCGGGGAGCTGTTTTTT. Its protein is CSAMGLQNTGELFF.

With regard to this clonotype: No conserved phenylalanine or tryptophan ends this CDR3, so it is likely a read error. The genes are TRBV6-2 or TRBV6-3 and TRBJ2-3, with D possibly matching TRBD2 (6 bases). The V gene's germline CDR1 is MNHEY and CDR2 SVGEGT. The CDR3 length is 16 residues. Trimming took 5 bases from V and 3 from J, leaving 18 bases between them. The CDR3 sequence is CASSGDPTRRTDTQYL. In nucleotides, the CDR3 is TGTGCCAGCAGTGGGGATCCGACTAGAAGGACAGATACGCAGTATTTA.

This clonotype was seen repeatedly, ten times or more. The V call is TRBV10-3, the J call TRBJ2-7, with TRBD2 identical over 8 bases. The CDR3 runs to 14 residues. V lost 4 bases to trimming and J lost 1 base; unmatched junction nucleotides: 3. Germline values: CDR1 ENHRY, CDR2 SYGVKD. CDR3 sequence: CAISGKRESYEQYF. CDR3 nucleotides: TGTGCCATCAGTGGGAAGCGGGAGTCCTACGAGCAGTACTTC.

As concerns this clonotype: A single base separates this from a much larger clone, so it may be a read error. The V call is TRBV5-1, the J call TRBJ2-5; D is ambiguous. Trimming cost V 1 base and J 3 bases, with 7 bases left between them. CDR3 length equals 13 residues. Germline values: CDR1 SGHRS, CDR2 YFSETQ. CDR3 in DNA: TGCGCCAGCAGCTTGAGGCAGGAAGAGACCCAGTACTTC. It yields the protein CASSLRQEETQYF.

The chain uses TRBV7-2 and TRBJ2-5; 9 nucleotides line up with TRBD2. CDR1 SGHTA and CDR2 FQGNSA come from the germline V gene. This CDR3 comprises 16 residues. After removal of 4 bases from V and 5 bases from J, the junction contained 11 bases not matched to a gene. This CDR3 reads CASSYAWRGGLETQYF. The CDR3 nucleotides read TGTGCCAGCAGCTACGCGTGGCGGGGGGGCCTGGAGACCCAGTACTTC.

The J gene is TRBJ1-5, the V gene TRBV7-2, with 7 nucleotides matching TRBD1. Germline V lookup: CDR1 SGHTA, CDR2 FQGNSA. Germline trimming cut 5 bases from V and 5 bases from J; bases unmatched to any gene: 12. This CDR3 is built from 16 residues. The CDR3 is CASSMGGQFLDQPQHF. CDR3 DNA sequence: TGTGCCAGCAGCATGGGGGGACAGTTCCTAGATCAGCCCCAGCATTTT.

This clonotype was observed at least ten times. The chain has TRBV7-2 and TRBJ1-5, with TRBD1 matching over 11 bases. CDR3 length: 15 residues. Germline V gene sequence: CDR1 SGHTA, CDR2 FQGNSA. Trimming took 5 bases from V and 7 from J; bases not matched to a gene: 7. The CDR3 sequence is CASSPDRGREQPQHF. The CDR3 DNA follows: TGTGCCAGCAGCCCGGACAGGGGGCGGGAGCAGCCCCAGCATTTT.

The rearrangement joins TRBV5-1 to TRBJ2-2; 10 nucleotides agree with TRBD2. V shed 0 bases and J 4 bases; nucleotides not matched to a gene: 3. Germline V gene data show CDR1 as SGHRS and CDR2 as YFSETQ. This CDR3 is 16 amino acids long. The CDR3 nucleotides are TGCGCCAGCAGCTTGGGGACTAGCGGAGGCACCGGGGAGCTGTTTTTT. Encoded protein: CASSLGTSGGTGELFF.

The chain couples TRBV19 to TRBJ2-5, with D possibly TRBD1 on 5 matching bases. V shed 10 bases and J shed 1 base, with 19 bases lying between them. CDR1 LNHDA and CDR2 SQIVND come from the germline V gene (reference sequence). This CDR3 has 15 amino acids. Here the CDR3 reads CANPGWGRGQETQYF. In DNA, the CDR3 is TGTGCCAACCCCGGATGGGGTAGGGGCCAAGAGACCCAGTACTTC.

The chain combines TRBV20-1 with TRBJ2-1; unclear D gene. The germline gives CDR1 DFQATT, CDR2 SNEGSKA (reference sequence). The CDR3 is 12 residues long. The ends were cut back, 6 bases at V and 5 bases at J, with 11 bases in the middle. The CDR3 here is CSAIPSNNEQFF. DNA for the CDR3: TGCAGTGCCATCCCCAGTAACAATGAGCAGTTCTTC.

The table lists this clonotype with a few counts. DNA for the CDR3: TGTGCCAGCAGGGCAGGGGCTGACAGTGATTCACCCCTCCACTTT. This encodes CASRAGADSDSPLHF. The rearrangement joins TRBV6-1 to TRBJ1-6, with a possible D match to TRBD1 (6 bases). Deletions cut 6 bases from V and 8 bases from J, with 17 bases between. Germline-derived CDR1 and CDR2 are MNHNS and SASEGT. The CDR3 extends over 15 amino acids.